The 30 T cell receptor beta chains given below trace back to one sample, sequenced in a study of T cell repertoires in cytomegalovirus infection. Using its own MiXCR run on the reads, TCRdb lists one record per CDR3 protein. The sample records about 200,000 distinct CDR3 sequences, nearly 9.5% being singletons. The sequencing input was PBMCs. The receptors stem from a human donor in good health (CMV status not recorded). Some clones in this sample may be carry-over from other donors' samples.

This clonotype was seen many times. The chain links TRBV12-3 or TRBV12-4 to TRBJ2-4, with 8 positions matching TRBD1. The CDR3 consists of 14 residues. V trimming: 5 bases; J trimming: 7 bases; junction bases outside the gene matches: 7. The CDR3 region has the DNA TGTGCCAGCAGTGGTATCAGGGGGCCTAACATTCAGTACTTC. As protein: CASSGIRGPNIQYF.

This clonotype appeared many times. The chain joins TRBV7-9 to TRBJ1-6; D gene uncertain. Trimming took off 1 base at V and 10 bases at J, with 14 bases between the two ends. Germline-derived CDR1 and CDR2 are SEHNR and FQNEAQ (reference sequence). The CDR3 length is 15 residues. CDR3 sequence reads: CASSLEGKGPSPLHF. The CDR3 bases are TGTGCCAGCAGCTTAGAAGGCAAGGGTCCCTCACCCCTCCACTTT.

This clonotype has only a few counts. The chain combines TRBV10-3 with TRBJ2-6; D remains ambiguous. This CDR3 has 16 residues. The V gene lost 6 bases and the J gene lost 0 bases, with 12 bases spanning the gap. Germline CDR1 reads ENHRY; CDR2 reads SYGVKD. The CDR3 bases are TGTGCCATCAGCTCCTCTACGAGCTCTGGGGCCAACGTCCTGACTTTC. Protein product: CAISSSTSSGANVLTF.

V gene TRBV10-3 combines with J gene TRBJ2-5, with D perhaps TRBD1 (6 bases). The CDR3 is 16 amino acids. Deletions cut 2 bases from V and 1 base from J, with 14 bases between. Germline V lookup: CDR1 ENHRY, CDR2 SYGVKD. As DNA, the CDR3 is TGTGCCATCAGTGAGACTTTAGGACAGCGCCAAGAGACCCAGTACTTC. Amino acid sequence: CAISETLGQRQETQYF.

This clonotype was counted between two and nine times. The V gene is TRBV29-1, the J gene TRBJ1-3, with 8 bases matching TRBD1. Unmatched junction bases numbered 9, after V lost 4 bases and J lost 1 base. The CDR3 has 16 residues. Germline V lookup: CDR1 SQVTM, CDR2 ANQGSEA. In DNA, the CDR3 is TGCAGCGTTGGCCACGGACAGGGCGAGTCTGGAAACACCATATATTTT. Translating gives CSVGHGQGESGNTIYF. Filled out from reference TRBV29-1 and TRBJ1-3, the complete variable domain reads SAVISQKPSRDICQRGTSLTIQCQVDSQVTMMFWYRQQPGQSLTLIATANQGSEATYESGFVIDKFPISRPNLTFSTLTVSNMSPEDSSIYLCSVGHGQGESGNTIYFGEGSWLTVV.

In this sample, this clonotype turned up many times. CDR3 loop: CASSIGRYNEQFF. Written as DNA, the CDR3 is TGTGCCAGTAGTATAGGACGGTACAATGAGCAGTTCTTC. The chain combines TRBV19 with TRBJ2-1; no clear D gene. Trimming left V 1 base short and J 4 bases short, with 5 bases between. Germline CDR1 reads LNHDA; CDR2 reads SQIVND (reference sequence). This CDR3 contains 13 residues.

This clonotype was detected many times. The chain joins TRBV20-1 to TRBJ1-2, with D possibly TRBD1 on 5 matching bases. Germline CDR1 DFQATT, CDR2 SNEGSKA (reference sequence). The V end lost 1 base, the J end lost 1 base, and 13 bases lay between the germline ends. The CDR3 is made up of 15 amino acids. CDR3 protein: CSARGDSAINYGYTF. The CDR3 DNA sequence: TGCAGTGCTAGAGGAGACAGCGCGATTAACTATGGCTACACCTTC.

As regards this clonotype: With a much larger clone just one base away, this may be a read error. The chain combines TRBV20-1 with TRBJ2-7; either TRBD1 or TRBD2 may supply D (6 bases each). The V gene's germline CDR1 is DFQATT and CDR2 SNEGSKA (reference sequence). The CDR3 has 17 residues. V lost 1 base and J lost 9, with 28 bases in between. In DNA form, the CDR3 reads TGCAGTGCTAGAGGAAGAGGAGGGGACAAAACCTTTCTGGGGCAGTACTTC. It codes for CSARGRGGDKTFLGQYF.

The chain links TRBV29-1 to TRBJ2-5, with 11 positions matching TRBD2. V trimming: 5 bases; J trimming: 2 bases; junction bases outside the gene matches: 7. There are 15 residues in the CDR3. Germline CDR1 reads SQVTM; CDR2 reads ANQGSEA. CDR3 DNA: TGCAGCGTTCAGCTAGCGGGAGGCCGACAAGAGACCCAGTACTTC. Translation: CSVQLAGGRQETQYF.

The gene calls are TRBV5-5 and TRBJ2-7; possibly TRBD1 or TRBD2 for D (5 bases each). Germline values: CDR1 SGHKS, CDR2 YYEKEE (reference sequence). The CDR3 sequence is 14 residues long. The germline V and J ends were trimmed by 6 bases and 2 bases, with 15 bases remaining between them. DNA for the CDR3: TGTGCCAGCACCCGGGACCGCGTTGCCTACGAGCAGTACTTC. Protein: CASTRDRVAYEQYF.

This clonotype was seen at least ten times. The chain employs TRBV7-2 and TRBJ2-3; D possibly matches TRBD1 or TRBD2 (5 bases each). The CDR3 spans 15 residues. V was clipped by 3 bases and J by 2 bases, with 12 bases between them. Germline V gene sequence: CDR1 SGHTA, CDR2 FQGNSA. Here the CDR3 reads CASSLGDSDTDTQYF. CDR3 in DNA: TGTGCCAGCAGCTTGGGGGATTCCGACACAGATACGCAGTATTTT.

At least ten counts were recorded for this clonotype. V and J are TRBV15 and TRBJ1-1; TRBD1 matches 8 bases. The CDR3 runs to 14 residues. Germline V gene sequence: CDR1 LNHNV, CDR2 YYDKDF (reference sequence). V shed 5 bases and J 0 bases; nucleotides not matched to a gene: 2. The CDR3 nucleotides are TGTGCCACCAGCGCCAGGGGGCTGAACACTGAAGCTTTCTTT. Protein sequence: CATSARGLNTEAFF.

This clonotype appeared a few times. The chain combines TRBV20-1 with TRBJ2-7; D remains ambiguous. From germline, CDR1 is DFQATT and CDR2 SNEGSKA (reference sequence). V was pared by 2 bases and J by 4 bases, with 15 bases between. This CDR3 spans 14 amino acids. CDR3 sequence (DNA): TGCAGTGCTAGAAGGCGCGTCATACAATACGAGCAGTACTTC. It yields the protein CSARRRVIQYEQYF.

The chain employs TRBV19 and TRBJ1-1; D is ambiguous. V was trimmed by 4 bases and J by 1 base, leaving 13 bases between them. The germline V gene has CDR1 LNHDA and CDR2 SQIVND (reference sequence). The CDR3 length is 15 residues. CDR3 amino acids: CASSNGLGRNTEAFF. CDR3 nucleotide sequence: TGTGCCAGTAGTAACGGGCTCGGACGGAACACTGAAGCTTTCTTT.

This chain joins TRBV20-1 and TRBJ2-7; 9 bases align to TRBD1. V gave up 2 bases and J gave up 3 bases; unmatched junction bases: 5. The CDR3 loop spans 14 amino acids. Germline CDR1 is DFQATT and CDR2 is SNEGSKA (reference sequence). The CDR3 is CSARSQGQGYEQYF. CDR3 sequence (DNA): TGCAGTGCTAGATCCCAGGGACAGGGCTACGAGCAGTACTTC.

This clonotype appeared many times. The rearrangement joins TRBV18 to TRBJ2-1, with TRBD2 identical over 11 bases. Germline V gives CDR1 KGHSH, CDR2 LQKENI. Losses at the gene ends were 2 bases for V and 5 bases for J; bases not matched to a gene: 8. The CDR3 sequence is 17 residues long. The CDR3 loop reads CASSPGLAGRRDNEQFF. CDR3 DNA sequence: TGTGCCAGCTCACCAGGACTAGCGGGCCGTCGAGACAATGAGCAGTTCTTC.

The chain joins TRBV28 to TRBJ2-7; 7 nucleotides agree with TRBD1. Per germline, CDR1 MDHEN and CDR2 SYDVKM. Trimming cost V 1 base and J 2 bases; bases outside gene matches: 8. The CDR3 has 16 amino acids. The CDR3 protein is CASSLLHRGPTYEQYF. The CDR3 DNA sequence: TGTGCCAGCAGTTTATTACACAGGGGTCCAACCTACGAGCAGTACTTC.

The table lists this clonotype with many counts. The CDR3 nucleotides read TGCAGCGTGACGACAGGTTCGGCCGGGGAGCTGTTTTTT. This translates into CSVTTGSAGELFF. The chain employs TRBV29-1 and TRBJ2-2; possibly TRBD1 for D (6 bases). The CDR3 contains 13 residues. The V end lost 6 bases, the J end lost 6 bases, and 14 bases lay between the germline ends. Germline V gene lookup returns CDR1 SQVTM and CDR2 ANQGSEA.

This chain joins TRBV13 and TRBJ2-7; no clear D gene. The germline V gene encodes CDR1 PRHDT and CDR2 FYEKMQ (reference sequence). The CDR3 runs to 16 residues. Between the trimmed V and J ends, which lost 5 bases and 3 bases, there was a span of 20 bases. The CDR3 sequence is CASSDSQRPPHYEQYF. The DNA of the CDR3 is TGTGCCAGCAGCGACTCTCAGAGGCCACCTCACTACGAGCAGTACTTC.

This clonotype has a count of ten or more. The V gene is TRBV19, the J gene TRBJ1-1; no definite D call. There are 14 residues in the CDR3. V lost 5 bases to trimming and J lost 1 base, with 11 bases between them. Germline V CDR1 and CDR2: LNHDA, SQIVND (reference sequence). CDR3 coding DNA: TGTGCCAGTAGTCTAGCAGGCGCGAACACTGAAGCTTTCTTT. This codes for CASSLAGANTEAFF.

Ten or more counts support this clonotype. This chain links TRBV7-9 with TRBJ1-2; TRBD1 aligns across 7 bases. The CDR3 covers 17 residues. Germline assignment: CDR1 SEHNR and CDR2 FQNEAQ (reference sequence). Trimming removed 5 bases from V and 3 bases from J; junction bases left unmatched: 15. CDR3 residues: CASSDNSRQGWDYGYTF. Here the CDR3 DNA reads TGTGCCAGCAGCGACAATTCACGACAGGGATGGGACTATGGCTACACCTTC. Looking up the rest from reference TRBV7-9 and TRBJ1-2 gives the full variable domain: DTGVSQNPRHKITKRGQNVTFRCDPISEHNRLYWYRQTLGQGPEFLTYFQNEAQLEKSRLLSDRFSAERPKGSFSTLEIQRTEQGDSAMYLCASSDNSRQGWDYGYTFGSGTRLTVV.

This clonotype was detected ten times or more. The J gene is TRBJ2-5, the V gene TRBV5-1; 12 positions match TRBD2. Germline V gene sequence: CDR1 SGHRS, CDR2 YFSETQ. V lost 3 bases, J lost 0 bases, and 15 bases stayed unmatched. CDR3 length: 20 residues. CDR3 loop: CASSSTPVASGRANQETQYF. Here the CDR3 DNA reads TGCGCCAGCAGCTCCACACCAGTGGCTAGCGGGAGGGCCAACCAAGAGACCCAGTACTTC.

This chain connects TRBV6-1 to TRBJ2-1; 10 positions agree with TRBD2. Germline assignment: CDR1 MNHNS and CDR2 SASEGT. V was pared by 5 bases and J by 5 bases, with 9 bases of the junction left unmatched. The CDR3 sequence is 16 residues long. The chain's CDR3 is CASSYSSSGGHNEQFF. CDR3 coding DNA: TGTGCCAGCAGTTATTCTTCTAGCGGGGGTCACAATGAGCAGTTCTTC.

This clonotype has a count of ten or more. The chain employs TRBV25-1 and TRBJ2-5, with D perhaps given as TRBD1 or TRBD2 (5 bases each). CDR1 is MGHDK and CDR2 is SYGVNS in the germline V gene. The CDR3 is made up of 17 amino acids. Trimming pared 0 bases from V and 5 bases from J, leaving 19 bases between. CDR3 region: CASSEYVGTDHGETQYF. The CDR3 coding sequence is TGTGCCAGCAGTGAATACGTAGGGACCGACCACGGGGAGACCCAGTACTTC.

This clonotype was seen many times. V gene TRBV7-9 combines with J gene TRBJ1-2; D is unclear. V was pared by 5 bases and J by 1 base, with 17 bases between. CDR1 SEHNR and CDR2 FQNEAQ come from the germline V gene (reference sequence). This CDR3 is 16 amino acids long. CDR3 nucleotides: TGTGCCAGCAGCCCTACCCGGACGGATCTTAACTATGGCTACACCTTC. Its translation: CASSPTRTDLNYGYTF.

This clonotype was observed many times. This chain joins TRBV7-2 and TRBJ2-2; 8 positions agree with TRBD2. This CDR3 has 16 amino acids. Germline lookup yields CDR1 SGHTA and CDR2 FQGNSA. V lost 5 bases to trimming and J lost 6 bases; unmatched junction nucleotides: 11. The CDR3: CASSPPGRGGAGELFF. The CDR3 bases are TGTGCCAGCAGCCCCCCGGGACGGGGGGGCGCCGGGGAGCTGTTTTTT.

This clonotype occurred a few times. The V and J genes are TRBV20-1 and TRBJ2-7; D call uncertain. The germline V gene encodes CDR1 DFQATT and CDR2 SNEGSKA (reference sequence). This CDR3 has 12 amino acids. Between the trimmed V and J ends, which lost 3 bases and 3 bases, there was a span of 9 bases. The CDR3 region has the DNA TGCAGTGCTAGTGTCCCGGGCTACGAGCAGTACTTC. Translation: CSASVPGYEQYF.

This clonotype was counted ten times or more. The V call is TRBV7-2, the J call TRBJ2-1; the match to TRBD2 covers 11 bases. V was pared by 7 bases and J by 9 bases, with 14 bases of the junction left unmatched. CDR1 is SGHTA, CDR2 FQGNSA, per germline. The CDR3 is 16 amino acids. The CDR3 here is CASTIIPGLAAREQFF. The CDR3 nucleotides read TGTGCCAGCACCATCATACCGGGACTAGCGGCACGTGAGCAGTTCTTC.

The V call is TRBV20-1, the J call TRBJ2-7; unclear D gene. V dropped 4 bases and J dropped 2 bases, with 12 bases sitting between them. Germline lookup yields CDR1 DFQATT and CDR2 SNEGSKA (reference sequence). The CDR3 spans 13 residues. The DNA of the CDR3 is TGCAGTGCTACTTCGGCAGGACCCTACGAGCAGTACTTC. Its translation: CSATSAGPYEQYF.

This clonotype was picked up many times. The chain links TRBV7-2 to TRBJ2-1; 12 bases agree with TRBD2. This CDR3 is 15 amino acids long. J lost 7 bases, V lost 6 bases, and 7 bases had no gene match. Germline CDR1 and CDR2: SGHTA and FQGNSA. CDR3 amino acids: CASSPSGGASNEQFF. The CDR3 DNA reads as TGTGCCAGCAGTCCTAGCGGGGGGGCAAGTAATGAGCAGTTCTTC.